One TCR beta chain is described in this entry. This record comes from a study of early T cells in non-severe SARS-CoV-2 infection. The junction had 1 base not matched to a gene; V was cut back by 6 bases and J by 0 bases. The CDR3 length is 13 residues. MiXCR, applied by TCRdb to the 5' RACE reads, yields one record per CDR3 protein. Among about 53,000 distinct CDR3 sequences, roughly 12% were seen once, and the ten largest hold 2.5%. The chain carries TRBV12-3 or TRBV12-4 and TRBJ1-1; TRBD1 agrees at 7 bases. The TCR sequence derives from an adult who was a healthcare worker with PCR-confirmed SARS-CoV-2 infection or an uninfected control (not recorded which). Source: whole blood, taken at baseline. In DNA form, the CDR3 reads TGTGCCAGCAGGGGACAGATGAACACTGAAGCTTTCTTT. Translating it yields CASRGQMNTEAFF.